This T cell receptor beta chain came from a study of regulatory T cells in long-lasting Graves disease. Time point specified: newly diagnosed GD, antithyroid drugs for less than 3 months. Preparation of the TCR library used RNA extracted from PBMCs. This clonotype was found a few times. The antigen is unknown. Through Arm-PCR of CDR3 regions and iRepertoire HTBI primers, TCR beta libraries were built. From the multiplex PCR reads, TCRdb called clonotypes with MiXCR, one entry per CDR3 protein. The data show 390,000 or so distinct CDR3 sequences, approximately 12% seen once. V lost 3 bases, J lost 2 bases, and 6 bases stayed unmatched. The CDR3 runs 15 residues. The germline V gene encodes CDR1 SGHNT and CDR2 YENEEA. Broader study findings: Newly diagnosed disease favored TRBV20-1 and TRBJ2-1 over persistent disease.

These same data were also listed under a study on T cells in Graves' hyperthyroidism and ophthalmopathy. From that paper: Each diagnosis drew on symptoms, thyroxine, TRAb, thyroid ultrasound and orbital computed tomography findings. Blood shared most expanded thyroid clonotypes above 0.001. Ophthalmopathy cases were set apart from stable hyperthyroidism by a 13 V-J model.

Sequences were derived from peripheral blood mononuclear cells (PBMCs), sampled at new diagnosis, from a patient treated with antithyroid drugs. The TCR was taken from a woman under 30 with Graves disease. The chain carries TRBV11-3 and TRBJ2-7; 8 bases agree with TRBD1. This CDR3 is CASSFGSGGTYEQYF. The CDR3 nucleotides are TGTGCCAGCAGCTTTGGTTCAGGGGGCACCTACGAGCAGTACTTC.